These T cell receptor beta chains were read from a single sample in a study of blood T cells in healthy people across ages. In TCRdb, the 5' RACE reads were re-called with MiXCR into one record per CDR3 protein. The repertoire holds roughly 1,000,000 distinct CDR3 sequences, with about 25% as singletons. The sample was also linked to a second study, of T cells of mothers and their children.

Sequenced input: blood. The receptor source for this set is a girl aged 2-10 years in good health. Each CDR3 is given with its conserved first and last residue. A D gene is named only where the DNA matches it firmly. Part of the rows lack a size; the others show once, few, many or a class for expanded clones.

TRBJ1-2	TRBV9	.	.	CASSVGVNSGYTF	TGTGCCAGCAGCGTAGGAGTTAATAGTGGCTACACCTTC
TRBJ2-4	TRBV25-1	TRBD2	.	CASSDLAGGQVNF	TGTGCCAGCAGTGATCTCGCGGGGGGGCAGGTGAACTTC
TRBJ2-3	TRBV11-2	.	.	CASSLGLGGTITDTQYF	TGTGCCAGCAGCTTAGGTCTCGGCGGGACCATCACAGATACGCAGTATTTT
TRBJ2-3	TRBV28	.	few	CASSLRVLGGNTQYF	TGTGCCAGCAGTTTAAGGGTGTTAGGAGGAAATACGCAGTATTTT
TRBJ2-1	TRBV12-3/TRBV12-4	TRBD2	.	CASSPHRLAGGRSDEQFF	TGTGCCAGCAGCCCTCACCGACTAGCGGGAGGGCGGAGCGATGAGCAGTTCTTC
TRBJ2-3	TRBV9	.	.	CASSALDSAQYF	TGTGCCAGCAGCGCCTTAGATTCGGCGCAGTATTTT
TRBJ1-4	TRBV5-1	.	.	CASSLASSEKLFF	TGCGCCAGCAGCTTGGCCTCCAGCGAAAAACTGTTTTTT
TRBJ2-7	TRBV10-3	.	.	CAKHTGTGKYEQYF	TGTGCCAAACATACCGGGACGGGGAAATACGAGCAGTACTTC
TRBJ2-2	TRBV20-1	TRBD2	few	CSARGSSGSLPGELFF	TGCAGTGCTCGGGGGTCTAGCGGGAGTCTTCCCGGGGAGCTGTTTTTT
TRBJ1-2	TRBV3-1	TRBD1	few	CASSQWGGTAYGYTF	TGTGCCAGCAGCCAGTGGGGTGGGACAGCTTATGGCTACACCTTC
TRBJ2-3	TRBV4-1	TRBD1	.	CASSQLFWDQGDTDTQYF	TGCGCCAGCAGCCAACTCTTTTGGGACCAGGGGGACACAGATACGCAGTATTTT
TRBJ2-5	TRBV11-3	.	.	CASSLGGLGPQETQYF	TGTGCCAGCAGCTTAGGAGGTCTGGGACCCCAAGAGACCCAGTACTTC
TRBJ2-3	TRBV29-1	TRBD2	few	CSVWTSGFTDTQYF	TGCAGCGTTTGGACTAGCGGCTTCACAGATACGCAGTATTTT
TRBJ2-5	TRBV12-3/TRBV12-4	.	few	CASSLAYGTSRETQYF	TGTGCCAGCAGTTTAGCCTATGGGACTTCCAGAGAGACCCAGTACTTC
TRBJ2-1	TRBV20-1	.	few	CSARALVNERFF	TGCAGTGCTAGAGCATTAGTAAATGAGCGGTTCTTC
TRBJ2-5	TRBV5-1	.	.	CASSLWGDPYKQYF	TGCGCCAGCAGCTTGTGGGGGGACCCCTACAAGCAGTACTTC
TRBJ1-2	TRBV20-1	.	few	CSAREVREYGYTF	TGCAGTGCTAGAGAAGTCCGGGAATATGGCTACACCTTC
TRBJ2-5	TRBV7-2	.	few	CASSFGGGKETQYF	TGTGCCAGCAGCTTCGGAGGGGGTAAAGAGACCCAGTACTTC
TRBJ1-1	TRBV29-1	.	.	CSVIPWEFGNTEAFF	TGCAGCGTTATCCCCTGGGAGTTCGGAAACACTGAAGCTTTCTTT
TRBJ2-3	TRBV7-8	TRBD2	many	CASSPRGGLGSDTQYF	TGTGCCAGCAGCCCCCGGGGGGGGCTTGGGTCAGATACGCAGTATTTT
TRBJ2-3	TRBV6-6	.	.	CASSGVRGGTDTQYF	TGTGCCAGCAGCGGAGTAAGGGGAGGTACAGATACGCAGTATTTT
TRBJ2-5	TRBV12-3/TRBV12-4	TRBD2	.	CASSKGLAGEETQYF	TGTGCCAGCAGTAAGGGACTAGCGGGGGAAGAGACCCAGTACTTC
TRBJ2-7	TRBV7-8	.	.	CASSVGLLPHEQYF	TGTGCCAGCAGCGTGGGACTCCTTCCCCACGAGCAGTACTTC
TRBJ2-2	TRBV6-1	.	few	CASRDPGGGSDTGELFF	TGTGCCAGCAGGGACCCGGGGGGCGGGAGTGACACCGGGGAGCTGTTTTTT
TRBJ2-5	TRBV7-2	TRBD2	.	CASRTSGGGETQYF	TGTGCCAGCAGAACTAGCGGGGGTGGGGAGACCCAGTACTTC
TRBJ2-7	TRBV4-1	TRBD2	.	CASSKTWGLAGSEQYF	TGCGCCAGCAGCAAAACTTGGGGACTAGCGGGCTCCGAGCAGTACTTC
TRBJ2-7	TRBV7-8	.	few	CASSLARLAGAYEQYF	TGTGCCAGCAGCTTAGCCCGGTTGGCAGGGGCGTACGAGCAGTACTTC
TRBJ1-2	TRBV12-5	TRBD1	few	CASGLGQGAVNYGYTF	TGTGCTAGTGGTCTTGGACAGGGGGCGGTTAACTATGGCTACACCTTC
TRBJ2-7	TRBV13	.	few	CASSSSRRTTYEQYF	TGTGCCAGCAGCTCCTCCCGACGTACCACCTACGAGCAGTACTTC
TRBJ2-7	TRBV27	.	.	CASSSGGLYEQYF	TGTGCCAGCAGTTCCGGGGGGCTCTACGAGCAGTACTTC
TRBJ2-5	TRBV15	.	.	CATSRALGETQYF	TGTGCCACCAGCAGAGCCCTCGGGGAGACCCAGTACTTC
TRBJ1-1	TRBV12-3/TRBV12-4	TRBD1	once	CASRRQGQMNTEPFF	TGTGCCAGCAGACGACAGGGACAGATGAACACTGAACCTTTCTTT
TRBJ2-4	TRBV2	.	.	CASMVAKNIQYF	TGTGCCAGCATGGTAGCCAAAAACATTCAGTACTTC
TRBJ1-2	TRBV12-3/TRBV12-4	.	.	CASRSGYGGYTF	TGTGCCAGCAGGTCAGGGTATGGGGGCTACACCTTC
TRBJ1-2	TRBV29-1	TRBD1	few	CITGEGGYYGYTF	TGCATCACTGGGGAAGGGGGCTACTATGGCTACACCTTC
TRBJ1-1	TRBV20-1	.	few	CSALKDSPTLNTEAFF	TGCAGTGCTCTTAAGGACAGCCCAACTTTGAACACTGAAGCTTTCTTT
TRBJ1-1	TRBV6-6	.	.	CASSYKDSENTEAFF	TGTGCCAGCAGTTACAAGGACAGCGAGAACACTGAAGCTTTCTTT
TRBJ2-5	TRBV2	.	few	CASTKRVGGKTQYF	TGTGCCAGCACCAAACGAGTGGGTGGAAAGACCCAGTACTTC
TRBJ1-2	TRBV5-5	.	.	CASSLAWDGLYGYTF	TGTGCCAGCAGCTTGGCCTGGGACGGCCTCTATGGCTACACCTTC
TRBJ2-7	TRBV20-1	.	.	CSARAAGTYEQYF	TGCAGTGCTAGAGCGGCCGGAACCTACGAGCAGTACTTC
TRBJ2-1	TRBV6-5	TRBD2	.	CASSYRPANSGTRANEQFF	TGTGCCAGCAGTTACCGACCCGCAAATAGCGGGACCAGAGCAAATGAGCAGTTCTTC
TRBJ2-5	TRBV7-8	TRBD1	few	CASSPDRGGTQYF	TGTGCCAGCAGCCCGGACAGGGGAGGGACCCAGTACTTC
TRBJ2-5	TRBV12-3/TRBV12-4	.	once	CASSSGSGLGEETQYF	TGTGCCAGCAGTTCGGGTAGCGGCCTTGGGGAAGAGACCCAGTACTTC
TRBJ2-3	TRBV7-2	.	many	CASSLGLGDTQYF	TGTGCCAGCAGCTTAGGCCTCGGGGATACGCAGTATTTT
TRBJ1-2	TRBV19	TRBD1	few	CASSNSGTGDYGYTF	TGTGCCAGTAGCAATTCCGGGACAGGCGACTATGGCTACACCTTC
TRBJ2-2	TRBV20-1	.	few	CSAIGSTGELFF	TGCAGTGCTATTGGGTCCACCGGGGAGCTGTTTTTT
TRBJ2-3	TRBV6-5	TRBD2	.	CASSSASRGRGTDTQYF	TGTGCCAGCAGTTCCGCCTCAAGAGGGAGGGGCACAGATACGCAGTATTTT
TRBJ2-7	TRBV19	TRBD1	.	CASTKAWQGVYEQYF	TGTGCCAGTACCAAAGCTTGGCAGGGGGTGTACGAGCAGTACTTC
TRBJ2-7	TRBV28	TRBD2	.	CASSLGSGITYEQYF	TGTGCCAGCAGTTTGGGGAGCGGGATCACATACGAGCAGTACTTC
TRBJ2-2	TRBV29-1	.	.	CSVDAQGDGELFF	TGCAGCGTTGACGCTCAGGGTGACGGGGAGCTGTTTTTT
TRBJ2-3	TRBV10-3	.	.	CAIKETDTDTQYF	TGTGCCATCAAAGAGACAGACACAGATACGCAGTATTTT